This T cell receptor beta chain was captured in a study of CD8+ T cells in alopecia areata. Study-wide results and caveats: The study found tofacitinib significantly decreased scalp clonality and expanded CD8+ clones among the top 100.

The treatment here: oral pan-JAK inhibitor, 5-10 mg twice daily. Remarks on this clone: The antigen is undetermined.

Germline CDR1 is MGHDK and CDR2 is SYGVNS. Between the trimmed V and J ends, which lost 6 bases and 8 bases, there was a span of 8 bases. This CDR3 spans 11 amino acids. Reverse transcribed after extraction, RNA yielded cDNA as the sequencing template. Profiling relied on immunoSEQ multiplex PCR, and the TCRdb table lists in-frame clones only, not all of them. The sample consists of about 190,000 clones, 64% of them appearing once. The sample was CD4+ T cells sorted from blood, taken at week 4, from a patient treated with tofacitinib. The chain uses TRBV25-1 and TRBJ2-1; D is ambiguous. The clonotype comes from a human donor with alopecia areata. The CDR3 sequence is CASRLRHEQFF. CDR3 sequence (DNA): TGTGCCAGCAGACTAAGGCATGAGCAGTTCTTC. Full variable domain (rest looked up from reference TRBV25-1 and TRBJ2-1): EADIYQTPRYLVIGTGKKITLECSQTMGHDKMYWYQQDPGMELHLIHYSYGVNSTEKGDLSSESTVSRIRTEHFPLTLESARPSHTSQYLCASRLRHEQFFGPGTRLTVL.